This T cell receptor beta chain was documented in a study of high-grade serous ovarian cancer treatment subgroups. Tumor tissue was taken before any definitive surgery or chemotherapy was given. TCRdb's table, derived via immunoSEQ multiplex PCR, lists solely in-frame clones and lacks some. The repertoire has thousands of clones, more than 65% of them found once; the top ten carry 5% to 7%. Comment on this clone: Antigen specificity is unknown.

Study findings and constraints: Spatial context was lost because tumors were sequenced in bulk.

The CDR3 runs to 15 residues. Per the germline V gene, CDR1 is SGHRS and CDR2 is YFSETQ. The V end was cut by 0 bases, the J end by 2 bases, with 11 bases between. This clonotype was sampled from a human donor with high-grade serous ovarian cancer. The sample comprised tumor tissue. J is TRBJ2-5 and V is TRBV5-1; maybe TRBD1 (5 bases). CDR3 sequence reads: CASSLDGRAQETQYF. As DNA, the CDR3 is TGCGCCAGCAGCTTGGATGGCAGGGCACAAGAGACCCAGTACTTC. Full variable domain (missing parts from reference TRBV5-1 and TRBJ2-5): KAGVTQTPRYLIKTRGQQVTLSCSPISGHRSVSWYQQTPGQGLQFLFEYFSETQRNKGNFPGRFSGRQFSNSRSEMNVSTLELGDSALYLCASSLDGRAQETQYFGPGTRLLVL.